This TCR beta chain is drawn from a study of T cells in Graves' hyperthyroidism and ophthalmopathy. Regions amplified from RNA transcripts were the TCR beta CDR3 regions. The HTBI primer set drove a first-round RT-PCR of the TCR CDR3. TCRdb analysed the multiplex PCR reads with MiXCR anew, one entry per CDR3 protein. The table includes roughly 350,000 distinct CDR3 sequences, roughly 13% detected once. This clonotype appeared many times. This CDR3 has 14 residues. The V and J ends lost 2 bases and 1 base respectively, with 8 bases between them. Germline V gene sequence: CDR1 MNHEY, CDR2 SVGAGI. Specimen: blood. This sequence joins TRBV6-5 and TRBJ1-1; D is undetermined. The TCR comes from a woman aged 40 to 50 with Graves' ophthalmopathy. CDR3 in amino acids: CASSYDKKNTEAFF. The CDR3, as DNA: TGTGCCAGCAGTTACGACAAAAAGAACACTGAAGCTTTCTTT.